These 30 T cell receptor beta chains were all obtained from the same sample, sequenced in a study of CD8+ T cells in alopecia areata. Reverse transcription of extracted RNA yielded cDNA, which provided the sequencing template. Clones were read by immunoSEQ multiplex PCR, and TCRdb kept only the in-frame ones, dropping some. The repertoire holds about 160,000 clones, with around three fifths as singletons. Documented treatment: oral pan-JAK inhibitor, 5-10 mg twice daily. The source material was CD4+ T cells sorted from blood, sampled at week 24, from a patient treated with tofacitinib. The receptors shown here come from a human donor with alopecia areata.

This chain uses TRBV4-1 with TRBJ1-2; TRBD1 might be the D (5 bases). V lost 3 bases and J lost 5, with 16 bases in between. This CDR3 is built from 15 residues. From germline, CDR1 is MGHRA and CDR2 YSYEKL. CDR3 DNA: TGCGCCAGCAGCCAGAGCGTGGGACCTTTGTATGGCTACACCTTC. Protein sequence: CASSQSVGPLYGYTF.

Here the CDR3 reads CASSPSGSNNYGYTF. In DNA, the CDR3 is TGTGCCAGCTCACCGTCGGGCAGTAACAACTATGGCTACACCTTC. This sequence joins TRBV18 and TRBJ1-2; unclear D gene. This CDR3 has 15 amino acids. Germline values: CDR1 KGHSH, CDR2 LQKENI. Trimming took 3 bases from V and 2 from J, leaving 13 bases between them. Looking up the rest from reference TRBV18 and TRBJ1-2 gives the full variable domain: NAGVMQNPRHLVRRRGQEARLRCSPMKGHSHVYWYRQLPEEGLKFMVYLQKENIIDESGMPKERFSAEFPKEGPSILRIQQVVRGDSAAYFCASSPSGSNNYGYTFGSGTRLTVV.

On this clone itself: Given a much more abundant clone one base away, this may be a read error. Other nucleotide sequences in the sample specify the same CDR3. The rearrangement links TRBV19 to TRBJ1-2; D not certain. This CDR3 has 11 amino acids. Germline CDR1 LNHDA, CDR2 SQIVND (reference sequence). Trimming took 6 bases from V and 1 from J, leaving 3 bases between them. CDR3 nucleotide sequence: TGTGCCAGTAGAGATAACTATGGCTACACCTTC. Protein: CASRDNYGYTF.

The rearrangement links TRBV19 to TRBJ2-7; maybe TRBD1 (6 bases). The CDR3 extends over 15 amino acids. V lost 5 bases and J lost 3, with 17 bases in between. Germline values: CDR1 LNHDA, CDR2 SQIVND (reference sequence). DNA of the CDR3: TGTGCCAGTAGTCTCCGAAATACAGGGAGCTACGAGCAGTACTTC. As protein: CASSLRNTGSYEQYF.

This clone was observed a handful of times. This chain joins TRBV30 and TRBJ2-1; TRBD2 matches at 9 bases. Germline CDR1 GTSNPN, CDR2 SVGIG (reference sequence). The CDR3 sequence is 13 residues long. The J segment lost 8 bases and the V segment lost 4 bases, leaving 6 bases of the junction unmatched. The DNA for the CDR3 is TGTGCCTGGACGGCGGGGGGGCCTTATGAGCAGTTCTTC. Protein sequence: CAWTAGGPYEQFF.

CDR3 loop: CSVFNLGQHNYGYTF. CDR3 bases: TGCAGCGTCTTCAACCTTGGACAGCATAACTATGGCTACACCTTC. The rearrangement joins TRBV29-1 to TRBJ1-2, with D possibly being TRBD1 (6 bases). Germline-derived CDR1 and CDR2 are SQVTM and ANQGSEA. V dropped 6 bases and J dropped 1 base, with 18 bases sitting between them. CDR3 length equals 15 residues.

This clone was counted a single time. The chain joins TRBV30 to TRBJ2-3; D is tentatively TRBD1 or TRBD2 (5 bases each). V was pared by 2 bases and J by 3 bases, with 12 bases between. The CDR3 is 14 residues long. Germline V lookup: CDR1 GTSNPN, CDR2 SVGIG (reference sequence). CDR3 residues: CAWSPPGTTDTQYF. The CDR3 region has the DNA TGTGCCTGGAGTCCCCCAGGGACGACAGATACGCAGTATTTT.

This clone turned up a few times. The junction departs from germline at one end; a sequencing error may be responsible. The CDR3 nucleotides read TGTGCTAGCAGCGACAAGGGGTTCGAAGAGACCCAGTACTTC. It translates to CASSDKGFEETQYF. The J gene is TRBJ2-5, the V gene TRBV7-7; a weak D match, TRBD1 (5 bases). CDR3 length: 14 amino acids. Germline loops: CDR1 SSHAT, CDR2 FNYEAQ (reference sequence).

The sample holds one count of this clone. The rearrangement links TRBV29-1 to TRBJ2-2, with 10 positions matching TRBD1. Germline CDR1 SQVTM, CDR2 ANQGSEA. The CDR3 has 14 amino acids. Trimming at V came to 6 bases and at J to 6 bases, leaving 7 bases not matched to a gene. The CDR3 DNA is TGCAGCGTGCGGACAGGGGGTACTGCCGGGGAGCTGTTTTTT. Protein: CSVRTGGTAGELFF.

The chain carries TRBV7-9 and TRBJ2-2, with D uncertain. The V gene's germline CDR1 is SEHNR and CDR2 FQNEAQ (reference sequence). This CDR3 has 14 residues. Trimming cost V 5 bases and J 2 bases, with 9 bases left between them. This CDR3 is CASSTTDNTGELFF. The CDR3, as DNA: TGTGCCAGCAGCACGACTGATAACACCGGGGAGCTGTTTTTT.

The chain is built from TRBV10-3 and TRBJ2-5, with D maybe TRBD1 (6 bases). Germline CDR1 reads ENHRY; CDR2 reads SYGVKD. Deletions cut 5 bases from V and 1 base from J, with 11 bases between. The CDR3 totals 14 residues. The CDR3, as DNA: TGTGCCATCAGTCCCGGGACAACCCAAGAGACCCAGTACTTC. Amino acid sequence: CAISPGTTQETQYF.

The chain is built from TRBV2 and TRBJ2-4, with D perhaps TRBD1 or TRBD2 (5 bases each). Germline values: CDR1 SNHLY, CDR2 FYNNEI. V was clipped by 6 bases and J by 4 bases, with 13 bases between them. The CDR3 sequence is 14 residues long. Here the CDR3 reads CASREGTAKNIQYF. DNA of the CDR3: TGTGCCAGCAGAGAGGGGACGGCTAAAAACATTCAGTACTTC.

The gene calls are TRBV30 and TRBJ1-5; D might be TRBD1 (6 bases). The CDR3 extends over 15 amino acids. The V gene's germline CDR1 is GTSNPN and CDR2 SVGIG (reference sequence). V lost 0 bases, J lost 3 bases, and 12 bases lay in between. The CDR3 nucleotides are TGTGCCTGGAGTGTAAAGGGGGGGACCAATCAGCCCCAGCATTTT. It yields the protein CAWSVKGGTNQPQHF.

V usage is TRBV20-1 and J usage is TRBJ1-2; D call uncertain. Trimming removed 1 base at V and 2 bases at J, with 2 bases between. The CDR3 is 11 amino acids. CDR1 DFQATT and CDR2 SNEGSKA come from the germline V gene (reference sequence). CDR3 loop: CSARANYGYTF. In DNA, the CDR3 is TGCAGTGCTAGAGCCAACTATGGCTACACCTTC.

This clone was seen a handful of times. The V gene is TRBV5-6, the J gene TRBJ2-1; 7 bases fit TRBD2. The CDR3 length is 16 residues. Germline V gene sequence: CDR1 SGHDT, CDR2 YYEEEE. Trimming removed 1 base from V and 6 bases from J; junction bases left unmatched: 10. In DNA, the CDR3 is TGTGCCAGCAGCTTGAGACCCGCGGGGGAGGTCAATGAGCAGTTCTTC. This sequence encodes CASSLRPAGEVNEQFF. Complete variable domain (other parts from reference TRBV5-6 and TRBJ2-1): DAGVTQSPTHLIKTRGQQVTLRCSPKSGHDTVSWYQQALGQGPQFIFQYYEEEERQRGNFPDRFSGHQFPNYSSELNVNALLLGDSALYLCASSLRPAGEVNEQFFGPGTRLTVL.

This clone has more than one count but fewer than ten. In the same sample, other DNA sequences code for this CDR3. The rearrangement uses TRBV29-1 and TRBJ2-1; D is possibly TRBD1 or TRBD2 (5 bases each). Germline V gene lookup returns CDR1 SQVTM and CDR2 ANQGSEA. V lost 4 bases and J lost 3, with 10 bases in between. The CDR3 has 13 residues. CDR3 region: CSVGGSYYNEQFF. In DNA form, the CDR3 reads TGCAGCGTTGGGGGGAGTTACTACAATGAGCAGTTCTTC.

The CDR3 DNA reads TGTGCCAGCAGTAAAGAAAAGGGGAACTTGAAGTTCTTC. Its translation is CASSKEKGNLKFF. The V and J genes are TRBV6-1 and TRBJ2-1; D is possibly TRBD1 (5 bases). The length of the CDR3 is 13 residues. V was shortened by 5 bases and J by 14 bases, with 19 bases between the two germline ends. The V gene's germline CDR1 is MNHNS and CDR2 SASEGT.

V usage is TRBV30 and J usage is TRBJ2-2; 7 nucleotides agree with TRBD1. The CDR3 has 15 amino acids. The V gene's germline CDR1 is GTSNPN and CDR2 SVGIG (reference sequence). After removal of 3 bases from V and 4 bases from J, the junction contained 8 bases not matched to a gene. CDR3 protein: CAWRLTGTATGELFF. CDR3 nucleotides: TGTGCCTGGAGGTTAACCGGGACAGCCACCGGGGAGCTGTTTTTT.

Concerning this clone: Other DNA sequences in this sample translate to the same CDR3. This chain connects TRBV5-1 to TRBJ2-5, with D perhaps matching TRBD1 (6 bases). Trimming left V 4 bases short and J 4 bases short, with 8 bases between. The CDR3 is 12 amino acids. CDR1 is SGHRS, CDR2 YFSETQ, per germline. CDR3 sequence: CASSLRGETQYF. CDR3 bases: TGCGCCAGCAGCCTCAGGGGAGAGACCCAGTACTTC.

Only one count was recorded for this clone. The chain employs TRBV30 and TRBJ1-2; D is uncertain. CDR3 length: 13 residues. Germline lookup yields CDR1 GTSNPN and CDR2 SVGIG (reference sequence). Between the trimmed V and J ends, which lost 0 bases and 2 bases, there was a span of 7 bases. This CDR3 reads CAWSVSVNYGYTF. The CDR3 DNA reads TGTGCCTGGAGTGTATCGGTGAACTATGGCTACACCTTC.

This chain connects TRBV30 to TRBJ1-2, with D possibly being TRBD1 (6 bases). Germline V gene sequence: CDR1 GTSNPN, CDR2 SVGIG (reference sequence). This CDR3 spans 15 amino acids. V was cut by 4 bases and J by 6 bases, with 21 bases left in between. For the CDR3, the DNA is TGTGCCTGGACTCCCAAGATGGACAGACGCCATGGCTACACCTTC. Translating it yields CAWTPKMDRRHGYTF.

This clone was counted only a few times. Other DNA sequences in the sample encode the same CDR3. This CDR3 is CATSRGIEGPLTNYGYTF. In DNA form, the CDR3 reads TGTGCCACCAGCAGGGGAATTGAGGGTCCGCTGACTAACTATGGCTACACCTTC. The genes are TRBV15 and TRBJ1-2; D not resolved. The CDR3 is made up of 18 amino acids. The V and J ends lost 3 bases and 0 bases respectively, with 20 bases between them. Germline CDR1 and CDR2: LNHNV and YYDKDF (reference sequence).

This clone was detected only a few times. The chain joins TRBV25-1 to TRBJ2-7, with 7 bases lining up with TRBD1. The CDR3 runs 15 residues. V dropped 3 bases and J dropped 3; count of bases not matched to a gene: 8. Germline V gives CDR1 MGHDK, CDR2 SYGVNS. The DNA for the CDR3 is TGTGCCAGCAGTGAGAATCCGGGACAGAGCTACGAGCAGTACTTC. As protein: CASSENPGQSYEQYF.

The rearrangement joins TRBV15 to TRBJ1-5; unclear D gene. V was pared by 0 bases and J by 1 base, with 7 bases between. CDR1 and CDR2 (germline): LNHNV, YYDKDF (reference sequence). The CDR3 has 15 residues. CDR3 region: CATSRDPVSNQPQHF. CDR3 sequence (DNA): TGTGCCACCAGCAGAGATCCAGTAAGCAATCAGCCCCAGCATTTT.

The CDR3 region is CASSLGPMEVKPGYTF. The CDR3 DNA reads as TGTGCCAGCAGCTTGGGCCCGATGGAAGTGAAACCAGGCTACACCTTC. The chain employs TRBV5-5 and TRBJ1-2, with D unclear. Germline V gene sequence: CDR1 SGHKS, CDR2 YYEKEE (reference sequence). Trimming pared 0 bases from V and 8 bases from J, leaving 20 bases between. The CDR3 length is 16 residues.

This chain joins TRBV30 and TRBJ2-3; 9 bases map to TRBD2. The junction had 7 bases not matched to a gene; V was cut back by 3 bases and J by 0 bases. The CDR3 runs 16 residues. CDR1 and CDR2 from the germline V gene are GTSNPN and SVGIG (reference sequence). The CDR3 DNA reads as TGTGCCTGGAGAAGGCGAGCGGGGGGAAGCACAGATACGCAGTATTTT. Translated, it gives CAWRRRAGGSTDTQYF.

The chain recombines TRBV29-1 with TRBJ1-1, with 9 bases lining up with TRBD1. With V trimmed by 6 bases and J by 5 bases, 10 bases remained unmatched. The CDR3 is 14 residues long. Germline-derived CDR1 and CDR2 are SQVTM and ANQGSEA. Here the CDR3 reads CSVGTGRIVTEAFF. Here the CDR3 DNA reads TGCAGCGTCGGGACAGGGCGGATTGTAACTGAAGCTTTCTTT.

This sequence joins TRBV29-1 and TRBJ1-3; weak D call: TRBD1 (6 bases). CDR1 and CDR2 from the germline V gene are SQVTM and ANQGSEA. Trimming removed 6 bases from V and 0 bases from J, with 12 bases in between. The CDR3 consists of 14 residues. DNA of the CDR3: TGCAGCGTCAACACAGGGCGCTCTGGAAACACCATATATTTT. Protein product: CSVNTGRSGNTIYF. Full variable domain (rest looked up from reference TRBV29-1 and TRBJ1-3): SAVISQKPSRDICQRGTSLTIQCQVDSQVTMMFWYRQQPGQSLTLIATANQGSEATYESGFVIDKFPISRPNLTFSTLTVSNMSPEDSSIYLCSVNTGRSGNTIYFGEGSWLTVV.

The chain carries TRBV5-1 and TRBJ1-2; possible D gene TRBD1, 5 bases. Trimming removed 7 bases at V and 9 bases at J, with 19 bases between. The CDR3 runs 13 residues. CDR1 SGHRS and CDR2 YFSETQ come from the germline V gene. CDR3: CASQPSGKDSYTF. The CDR3, as DNA: TGCGCCAGCCAGCCCTCCGGAAAGGACAGCTACACCTTC.

The chain uses TRBV29-1 and TRBJ2-1; unclear D gene. The V and J ends lost 4 bases and 5 bases respectively, with 12 bases between them. Germline-derived CDR1 and CDR2 are SQVTM and ANQGSEA. The CDR3 is 13 amino acids. As DNA, the CDR3 is TGCAGCGTTGGGCCACGCCGAAACAATGAGCAGTTCTTC. The encoded protein is CSVGPRRNNEQFF.